This TCR beta chain was retrieved from a study of regulatory T cells in long-lasting Graves disease. General study points: Persistent Graves' patients showed a TCR diversity that was lower than that of newly diagnosed ones.

Points on this clonotype: What it binds is unknown.

Germline V CDR1 and CDR2: MNHEY, SVGAGI. This CDR3 has 14 amino acids. The V and J ends lost 2 bases and 4 bases, in that order; junction bases with no gene match: 2. Assembly of TCR beta libraries relied on iRepertoire HTBI primers together with Arm-PCR of CDR3 regions. One entry per CDR3 protein results from TCRdb running MiXCR on the multiplex PCR reads. The sample has about 520,000 distinct CDR3 sequences, around 11% seen once; the top ten hold around 9.3%. The time point here: newly diagnosed GD, antithyroid drugs for less than 3 months. Preparation of the TCR library used RNA extracted from PBMCs. Diagnosis followed American Thyroid Association guidelines for Graves' disease. These data were likewise used in another study, on T cells in Graves' hyperthyroidism and ophthalmopathy. That paper notes: Carried out on the TCR CDR3, a first-round RT-PCR used the HTBI primer set. Also found in blood were most expanded thyroid clonotypes above 0.001.

This chain links TRBV6-5 with TRBJ2-5; TRBD1 aligns across 9 bases. This clonotype was obtained from a woman aged 25 to 45 with Graves disease. The sample consisted of peripheral blood mononuclear cells (PBMCs), taken at new diagnosis, from a patient treated with antithyroid drugs. The CDR3 spells CASSYGTGIETQYF. CDR3 nucleotides: TGTGCCAGCAGTTACGGGACAGGGATAGAGACCCAGTACTTC.